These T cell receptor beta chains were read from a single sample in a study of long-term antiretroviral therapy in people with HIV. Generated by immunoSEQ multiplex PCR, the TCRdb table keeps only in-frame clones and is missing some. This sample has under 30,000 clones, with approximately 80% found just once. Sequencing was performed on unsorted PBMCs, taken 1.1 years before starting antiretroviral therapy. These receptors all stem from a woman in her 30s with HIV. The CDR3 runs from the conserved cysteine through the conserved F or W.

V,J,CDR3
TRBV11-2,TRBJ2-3,CASGRSGGSDTQYF
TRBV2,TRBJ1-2,CASSARQGGYTF
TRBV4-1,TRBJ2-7,CASSQDHQRSTYEQYF
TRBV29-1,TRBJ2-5,CSVKGSQETQYF
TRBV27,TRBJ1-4,CASSVYSNLNEKLFF
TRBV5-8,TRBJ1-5,CASSWGGQPQHF
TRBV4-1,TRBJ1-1,CASSQGRAWDREAFF
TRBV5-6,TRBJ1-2,CASEGNYGYTF
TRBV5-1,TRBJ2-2,CASSLNSRHTGELFF
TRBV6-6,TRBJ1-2,CASSYSYRDGYTF
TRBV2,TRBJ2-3,CASSRDSDTQYF
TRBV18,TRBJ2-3,CASSPPGASSKDTQYF
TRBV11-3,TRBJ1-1,CASSLYGDYTEAFF
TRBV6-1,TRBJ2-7,CASSGPGRGEQYF
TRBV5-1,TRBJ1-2,CASSRDPTSNYGYTF
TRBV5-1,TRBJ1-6,CASRVEGSYNSPLHF
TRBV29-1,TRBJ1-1,CSVPRPGGMNTEAFF
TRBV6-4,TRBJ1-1,CASSDGGRGQTEAFF
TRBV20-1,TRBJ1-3,CSASLRNTIYF
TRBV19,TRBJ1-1,CASSFGQSNTEAFF
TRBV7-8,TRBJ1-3,CASSLQLSSGNTIYF
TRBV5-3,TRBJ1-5,CARSLGQGRIQPQHF
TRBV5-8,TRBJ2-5,CASSSSPDLETQYF
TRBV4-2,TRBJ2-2,CASSQVGSAPWTGELFF
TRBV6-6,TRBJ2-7,CASSRTTQGPKVQYF
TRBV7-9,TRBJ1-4,CASSLAGTGGNEKLFF
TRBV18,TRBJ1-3,CASSADRFGGNTIYF
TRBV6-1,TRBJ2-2,CASSERGRTGELFF
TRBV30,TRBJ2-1,CAWTTGGNEQFF
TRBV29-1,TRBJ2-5,CSVTEGLAGVRETQYF
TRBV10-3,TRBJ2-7,CAISDSGLAPGYEQYF
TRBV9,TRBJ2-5,CASSTDSGGTQYF
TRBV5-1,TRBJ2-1,CASVTRAGGRNEQFF
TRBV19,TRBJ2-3,CASDSGTGEDTQYF
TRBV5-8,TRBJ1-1,CASSLNNAVAFF
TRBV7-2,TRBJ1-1,CASSLVQGVTEAFF
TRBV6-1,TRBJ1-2,CASRAFIQGADGYTF
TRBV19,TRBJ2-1,CASSLADSYNEQFF
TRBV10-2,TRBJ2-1,CASSKVPGQGADEQFF
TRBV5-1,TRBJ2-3,CASSSERGTDTQYF
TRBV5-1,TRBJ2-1,CASSSSGGAPYNEQFF